One sample yielded the 2 T cell receptor beta chains listed below, sequenced in a study of blood T cell repertoires in COVID-19. Libraries were prepared by immunoSEQ multiplex PCR; TCRdb keeps only in-frame clonotypes and omits some of them. This table holds about 210,000 clones, just under 90% found once. The material sequenced was PBMCs or T cells enriched from blood (not recorded which). These receptors were obtained from a man aged 25 to 45 who had recovered from COVID-19.

V is TRBV11-3 and J is TRBJ2-1; unclear D gene. The CDR3 is made up of 13 amino acids. V shed 5 bases and J shed 4 bases, with 9 bases lying between them. CDR1 and CDR2 (germline): SGHNT, YENEEA. CDR3 bases: TGTGCCAGCAGCCAAAGCTTTTACAATGAGCAGTTCTTC. It specifies CASSQSFYNEQFF.

The rearrangement links TRBV5-1 to TRBJ1-1; D remains ambiguous. Per the germline V gene, CDR1 is SGHRS and CDR2 is YFSETQ. Trimming pared 0 bases from V and 1 base from J, leaving 7 bases between. The CDR3 sequence is 14 residues long. The CDR3 coding sequence is TGCGCCAGCAGCTTGGAACCAGGGAACACTGAAGCTTTCTTT. Translating gives CASSLEPGNTEAFF.